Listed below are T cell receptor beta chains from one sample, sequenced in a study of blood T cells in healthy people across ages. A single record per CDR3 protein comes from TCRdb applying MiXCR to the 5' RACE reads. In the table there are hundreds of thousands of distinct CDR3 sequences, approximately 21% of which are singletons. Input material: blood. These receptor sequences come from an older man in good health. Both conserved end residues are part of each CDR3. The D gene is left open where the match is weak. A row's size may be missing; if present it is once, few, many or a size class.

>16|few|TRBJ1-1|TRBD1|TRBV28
TGTGCCAGCAGTTTACCCGGGACAGGGAGTTGGACTGAAGCTTTCTTT
CASSLPGTGSWTEAFF
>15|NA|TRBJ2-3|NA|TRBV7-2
TGTGCCAGCAGCTCCCGACACGTGAGCACAGATACGCAGTATTTT
CASSSRHVSTDTQYF
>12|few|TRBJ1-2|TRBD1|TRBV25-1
TGTGCCAGCAGTCCGACAGGGAAGGGCTACACCTTC
CASSPTGKGYTF
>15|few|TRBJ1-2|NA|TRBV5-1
TGCGCCAGCAGGGGCTCGGACGTCTATATCTATGGCTACACCTTC
CASRGSDVYIYGYTF
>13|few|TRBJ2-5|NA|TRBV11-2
TGTGCCAGCAGCTTAGCGGGAGCGTCGACCCAGTACTTC
CASSLAGASTQYF
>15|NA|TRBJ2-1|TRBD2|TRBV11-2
TGTGCCAGCAGCCGACGGAGCGGGGGACGGAATGAGCAGTTCTTC
CASSRRSGGRNEQFF
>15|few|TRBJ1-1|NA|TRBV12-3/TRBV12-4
TGTGCCAGCAGCTCCATGACTCCGGCGGGCACTGAAGCTTTCTTT
CASSSMTPAGTEAFF
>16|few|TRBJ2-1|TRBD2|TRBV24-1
TGTGCCACCAGTGATCCGACTAGCGGGAGCTTTAATGAGCAGTTCTTC
CATSDPTSGSFNEQFF
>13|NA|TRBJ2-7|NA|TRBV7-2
TGTGCCAGCAGCCTTTACCAGAGGGGCGAGCAGTACTTC
CASSLYQRGEQYF
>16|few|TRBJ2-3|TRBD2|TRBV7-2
TGTGCCAGCAGCCTCCGACTAGCGGGAGGTCCAGATACGCAGTATTTT
CASSLRLAGGPDTQYF
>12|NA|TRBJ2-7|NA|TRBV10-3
TGTGCCATCAGTGGGGGGTCCTACGAGCAGTACTTC
CAISGGSYEQYF
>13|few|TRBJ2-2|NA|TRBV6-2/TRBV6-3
TGTGCCAGCGCCGGGACTTCACGCGGGGAGCTGTTTTTT
CASAGTSRGELFF
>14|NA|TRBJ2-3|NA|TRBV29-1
TGCAGCGGGGGCTCGCGGACGGGCCCAGATACGCAGTATTTT
CSGGSRTGPDTQYF
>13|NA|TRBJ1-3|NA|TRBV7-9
TGTGCCAACGGAGAGAGCTCTGGAAACACCATATATTTT
CANGESSGNTIYF
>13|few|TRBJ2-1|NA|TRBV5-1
TGCGCCAGCAGCTTGTTGGTGGCTCCTCGCGAGTTCTTC
CASSLLVAPREFF
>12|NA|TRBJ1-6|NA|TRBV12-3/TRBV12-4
TGTGCCAGCAGACACAGCGATTCACCCCTCCACTTT
CASRHSDSPLHF
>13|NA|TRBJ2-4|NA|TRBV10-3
TGTGCCATGGGGCCCGGGGACAAAAACATTCAGTACTTC
CAMGPGDKNIQYF
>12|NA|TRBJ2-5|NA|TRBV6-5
TGTGCCACCGCGGGACAGCAAGAGACCCAGTACTTC
CATAGQQETQYF
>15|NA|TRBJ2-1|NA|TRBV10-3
TGTGCCATCAGTGAGAGTTCCCCTCTCGTGAATGAGCAGTTCTTC
CAISESSPLVNEQFF
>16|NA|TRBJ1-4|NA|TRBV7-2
TGTGCCAGCAGCCTAACAACCTGGCCAAGAAATGAAAAACTGTTTTTT
CASSLTTWPRNEKLFF
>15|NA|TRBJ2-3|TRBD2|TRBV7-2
TGTGCCAGCAGCCGGGGACTAGCGGGCGTAGATACGCAGTATTTT
CASSRGLAGVDTQYF
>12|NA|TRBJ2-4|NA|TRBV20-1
TGCAGTGCTTCAGGACTGGCAGAAGTTCAGTACTTC
CSASGLAEVQYF
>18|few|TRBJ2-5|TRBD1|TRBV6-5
TGTGCCAGCAGTTCAACACGGGACAGGTACCCTTCCGAAGAGACCCAGTACTTC
CASSSTRDRYPSEETQYF
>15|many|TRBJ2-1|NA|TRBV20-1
TGCAGTGCCATGACTCCTCGGGACTTCTACAATGAGCAGTTCTTC
CSAMTPRDFYNEQFF
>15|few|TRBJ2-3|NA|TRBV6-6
TGTGCCAGCAGTTACTCGGAGGGGGGCCCAGATACGCAGTATTTT
CASSYSEGGPDTQYF
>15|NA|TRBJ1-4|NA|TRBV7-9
TGTGCCAGCAGCTCCGGGGGGACCTCTAATGAAAAACTGTTTTTT
CASSSGGTSNEKLFF
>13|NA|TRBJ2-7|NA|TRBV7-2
TGTGCCAGCAGCGCGGGACCCTCGACCGAGCAGTACTTC
CASSAGPSTEQYF
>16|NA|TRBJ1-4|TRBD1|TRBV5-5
TGTGCCAGCAGCTCATGGACAGGGGGTCGGAATGAAAAACTGTTTTTT
CASSSWTGGRNEKLFF
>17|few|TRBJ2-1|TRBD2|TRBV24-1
TGTGCCACCAGTGACTCCGGACTAGCGGGGACCGGCAATGAGCAGTTCTTC
CATSDSGLAGTGNEQFF
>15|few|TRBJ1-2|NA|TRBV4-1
TGCGCCAGCAGCCCGGGCGGGGAGTGGGCCTATGGCTACACCTTC
CASSPGGEWAYGYTF
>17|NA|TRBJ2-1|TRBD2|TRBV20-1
TGCAGTGCTAAACTAGCGGGAGGGCGGGGATCCTACAATGAGCAGTTCTTC
CSAKLAGGRGSYNEQFF
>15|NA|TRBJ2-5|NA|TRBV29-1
TGCGGCGTTGAAGACGTTGTAAGATTGGCAGAGACCCAGTACTTC
CGVEDVVRLAETQYF
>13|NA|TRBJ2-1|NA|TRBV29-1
TGCAGCGTTGAGGTCTTGTCCTACAATGAGCAGTTCTTC
CSVEVLSYNEQFF
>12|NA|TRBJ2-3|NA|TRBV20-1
TGCAGTGCAAAAGGACAGCCAGATACGCAGTATTTT
CSAKGQPDTQYF
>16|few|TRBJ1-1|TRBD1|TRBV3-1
TGTGCCAGCAGCCAAGGGTGGGGGACAGGGGACACTGAAGCTTTCTTT
CASSQGWGTGDTEAFF
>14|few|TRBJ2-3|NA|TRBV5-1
TGCGCCAGTGCAACCGGGACACCTTACAGTACGCAGTATTTT
CASATGTPYSTQYF
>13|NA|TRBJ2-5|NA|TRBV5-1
TGCGCCAGCAGCTTTTCGGGGGATGAGACCCAGTACTTC
CASSFSGDETQYF
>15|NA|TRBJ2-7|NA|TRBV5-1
TGCGCCAGCAGCTTCTTAGGGCAGGGGTTAGGCGAGCAGTACTTC
CASSFLGQGLGEQYF
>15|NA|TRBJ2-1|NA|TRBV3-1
TGTGCCAGCAGCCGTAATAGGGAGTTCTACAATGAGCAGTTCTTC
CASSRNREFYNEQFF
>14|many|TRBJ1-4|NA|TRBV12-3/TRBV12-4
TGTGCCAGCAGTTTGGGGATAACAAATGAAAAACTGTTTTTT
CASSLGITNEKLFF
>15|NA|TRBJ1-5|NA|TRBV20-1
TGCAGTGCCCTCGGACAGAACCCTAGCAATCAGCCCCAGCATTTT
CSALGQNPSNQPQHF